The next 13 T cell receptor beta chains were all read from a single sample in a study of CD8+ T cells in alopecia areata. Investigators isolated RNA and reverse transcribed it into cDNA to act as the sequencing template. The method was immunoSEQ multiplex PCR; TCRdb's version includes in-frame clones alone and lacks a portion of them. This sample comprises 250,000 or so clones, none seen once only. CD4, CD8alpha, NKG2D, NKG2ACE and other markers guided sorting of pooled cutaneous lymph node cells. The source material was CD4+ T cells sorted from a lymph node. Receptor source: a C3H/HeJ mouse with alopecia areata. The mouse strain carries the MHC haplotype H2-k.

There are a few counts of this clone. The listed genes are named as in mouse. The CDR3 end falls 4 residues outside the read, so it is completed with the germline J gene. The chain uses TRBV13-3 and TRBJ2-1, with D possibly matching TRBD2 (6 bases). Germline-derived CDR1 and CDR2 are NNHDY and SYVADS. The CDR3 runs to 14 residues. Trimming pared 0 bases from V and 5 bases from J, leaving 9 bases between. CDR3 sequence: CASSDAYWDAEQFF. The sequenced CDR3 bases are TGTGCCAGCAGTGATGCATACTGGGATGCT.

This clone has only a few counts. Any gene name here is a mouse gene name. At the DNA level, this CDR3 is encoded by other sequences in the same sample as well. The DNA read from the CDR3 is TGTGCCAGCAGCCAGACAACAAACACA. Translated: CASSQTTNT. The whole CDR3 is CASSQTTNTEVFF. The chain links TRBV5 to TRBJ1-1; D gene uncertain. The read terminates 4 residues ahead of where the CDR3 ends, so the germline J gene completes it. Trimming cost V 3 bases and J 0 bases, with 5 bases left between them. CDR3 length: 13 amino acids. The germline gives CDR1 LGHNA, CDR2 YNLKQL (reference sequence).

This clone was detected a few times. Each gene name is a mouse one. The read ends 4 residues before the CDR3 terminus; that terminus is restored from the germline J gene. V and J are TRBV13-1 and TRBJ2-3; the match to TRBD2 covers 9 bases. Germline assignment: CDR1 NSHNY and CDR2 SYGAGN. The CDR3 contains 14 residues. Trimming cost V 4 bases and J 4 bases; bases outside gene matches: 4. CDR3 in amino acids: CASSPGLGTETLYF. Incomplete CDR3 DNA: TGTGCCAGCAGTCCCGGACTGGGGACAGAA.

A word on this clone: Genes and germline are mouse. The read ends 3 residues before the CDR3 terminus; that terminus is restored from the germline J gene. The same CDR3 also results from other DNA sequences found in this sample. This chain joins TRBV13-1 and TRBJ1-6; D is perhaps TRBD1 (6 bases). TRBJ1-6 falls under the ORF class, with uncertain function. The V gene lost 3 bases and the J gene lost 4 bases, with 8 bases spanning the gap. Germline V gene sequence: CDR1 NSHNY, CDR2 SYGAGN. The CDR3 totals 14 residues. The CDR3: CASSGTEYNSPLYF. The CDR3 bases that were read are TGTGCCAGCAGTGGGACAGAATATAATTCGCCC.

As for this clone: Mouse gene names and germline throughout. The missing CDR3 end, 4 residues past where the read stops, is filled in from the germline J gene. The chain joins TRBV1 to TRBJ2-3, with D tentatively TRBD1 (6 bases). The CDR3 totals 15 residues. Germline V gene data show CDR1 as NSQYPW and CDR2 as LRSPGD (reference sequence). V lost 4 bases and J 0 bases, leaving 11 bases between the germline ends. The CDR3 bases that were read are TGCACCTGCAGTGGACAGGCCCTTAGTGCAGAA. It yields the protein CTCSGQALSAE. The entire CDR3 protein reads CTCSGQALSAETLYF.

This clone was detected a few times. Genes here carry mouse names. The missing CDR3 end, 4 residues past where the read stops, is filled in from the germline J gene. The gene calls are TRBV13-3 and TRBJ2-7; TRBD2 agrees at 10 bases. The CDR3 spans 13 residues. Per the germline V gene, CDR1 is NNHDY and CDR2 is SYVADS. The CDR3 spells CASRWTGGYEQYF. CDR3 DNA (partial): TGTGCCAGCAGGTGGACTGGGGGATAT.

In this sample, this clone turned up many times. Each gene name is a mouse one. The CDR3 protein is CASSDAGQKNTGQLYF. Partial CDR3 DNA: TGTGCCAGCAGTGATGCGGGACAGAAAAACACCGGG. The rearrangement uses TRBV13-1 and TRBJ2-2; 7 nucleotides match TRBD1. Coverage ceases 4 residues before the CDR3 finishes, and the germline J gene fills in the end. The CDR3 loop spans 16 amino acids. Germline V gene lookup returns CDR1 NSHNY and CDR2 SYGAGN. V lost 0 bases to trimming and J lost 1 base; unmatched junction nucleotides: 3.

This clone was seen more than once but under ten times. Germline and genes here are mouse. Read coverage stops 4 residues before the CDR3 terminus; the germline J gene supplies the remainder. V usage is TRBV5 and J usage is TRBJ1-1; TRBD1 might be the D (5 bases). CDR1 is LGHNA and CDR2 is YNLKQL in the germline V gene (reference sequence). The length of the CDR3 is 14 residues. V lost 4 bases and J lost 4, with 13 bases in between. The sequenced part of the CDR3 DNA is TGTGCCAGCAGCCCTATCCCCAGGGCCACA. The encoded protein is CASSPIPRAT. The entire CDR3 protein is CASSPIPRATEVFF.

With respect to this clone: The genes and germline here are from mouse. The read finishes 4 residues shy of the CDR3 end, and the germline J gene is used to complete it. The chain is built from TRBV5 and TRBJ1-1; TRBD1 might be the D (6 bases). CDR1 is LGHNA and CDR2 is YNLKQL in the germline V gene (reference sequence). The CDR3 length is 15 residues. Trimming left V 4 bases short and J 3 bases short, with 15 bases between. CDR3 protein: CASSPPRGGYTEVFF. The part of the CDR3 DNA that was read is TGTGCCAGCAGCCCCCCTAGGGGGGGCTACACA.

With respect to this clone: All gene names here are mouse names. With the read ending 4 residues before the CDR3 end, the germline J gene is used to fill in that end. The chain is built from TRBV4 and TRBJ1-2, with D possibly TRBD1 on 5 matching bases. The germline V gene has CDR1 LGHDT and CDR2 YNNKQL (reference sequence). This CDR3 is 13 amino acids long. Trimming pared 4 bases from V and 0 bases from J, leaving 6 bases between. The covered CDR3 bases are TGTGCCAGCAGCTTGGACACAAACTCC. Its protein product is CASSLDTNS. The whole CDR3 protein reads CASSLDTNSDYTF.

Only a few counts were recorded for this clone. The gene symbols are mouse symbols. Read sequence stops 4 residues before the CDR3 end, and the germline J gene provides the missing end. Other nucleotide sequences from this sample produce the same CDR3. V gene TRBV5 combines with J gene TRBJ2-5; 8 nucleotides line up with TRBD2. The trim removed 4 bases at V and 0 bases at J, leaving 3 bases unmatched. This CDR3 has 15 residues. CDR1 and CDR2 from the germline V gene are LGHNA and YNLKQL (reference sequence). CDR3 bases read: TGTGCCAGCAGCCCTACTGGGGGTAACCAAGAC. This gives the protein CASSPTGGNQD. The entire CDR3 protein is CASSPTGGNQDTQYF.

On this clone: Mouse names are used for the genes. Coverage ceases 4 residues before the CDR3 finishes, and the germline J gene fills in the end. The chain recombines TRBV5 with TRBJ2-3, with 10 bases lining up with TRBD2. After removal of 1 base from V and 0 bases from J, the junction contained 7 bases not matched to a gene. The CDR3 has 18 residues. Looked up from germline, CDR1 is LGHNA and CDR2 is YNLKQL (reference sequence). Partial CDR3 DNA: TGTGCCAGCAGCCAAGCTCTGGGGGGGCTTTGGAGTGCAGAA. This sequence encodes CASSQALGGLWSAE. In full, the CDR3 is CASSQALGGLWSAETLYF.

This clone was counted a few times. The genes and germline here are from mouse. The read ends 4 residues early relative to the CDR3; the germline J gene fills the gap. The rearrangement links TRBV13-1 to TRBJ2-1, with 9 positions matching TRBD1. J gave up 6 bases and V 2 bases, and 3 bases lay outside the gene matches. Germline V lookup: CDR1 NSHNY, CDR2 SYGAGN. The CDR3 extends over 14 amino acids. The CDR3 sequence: CASSEQGQGAEQFF. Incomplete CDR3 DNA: TGTGCCAGCAGTGAACAGGGACAGGGTGCT.